This is a list of T cell receptor beta chains from one sample in a study of T cell repertoires in cytomegalovirus infection. Via MiXCR, TCRdb re-called the reads, giving one row per CDR3 protein. The sample lists roughly 280,000 distinct CDR3 sequences, roughly 10% occurring once. The sequenced material came from PBMCs. Receptor source: a human donor in good health (CMV status not recorded). Some clones in this sample may be carry-over from other donors' samples. Both conserved end residues are part of each CDR3. The D gene is left open where the match is weak. Only part of the rows carry a size: once, few, many, or a class if the clone is expanded.

TRBV12-3/TRBV12-4	TRBD2	TRBJ2-5	many	CASSFSGGAETQYF	TGTGCCAGCAGTTTTAGCGGGGGGGCCGAGACCCAGTACTTC
TRBV5-5	NA	TRBJ1-1	NA	CASSPHAIPTEAFF	TGTGCCAGCAGCCCCCACGCAATACCCACTGAAGCTTTCTTT
TRBV12-3/TRBV12-4	NA	TRBJ2-7	many	CASSGNPYEQYF	TGTGCCAGCAGTGGGAACCCCTACGAGCAGTACTTC
TRBV28	NA	TRBJ1-2	NA	CASNQGPYGYTF	TGTGCCAGCAATCAGGGTCCCTATGGCTACACCTTC
TRBV5-1	NA	TRBJ1-1	few	CASSLDINTEAFF	TGCGCCAGCAGCCTGGACATCAACACTGAAGCTTTCTTT
TRBV7-3	NA	TRBJ2-6	many	CASSPQGTGANVLTF	TGTGCCAGCAGCCCCCAGGGTACTGGGGCCAACGTCCTGACTTTC
TRBV20-1	NA	TRBJ2-7	NA	CSARGVEVGAYEQYF	TGCAGTGCTAGAGGGGTAGAGGTAGGCGCCTACGAGCAGTACTTC
TRBV15	NA	TRBJ1-1	few	CATSSDGGGNTEAFF	TGTGCCACCAGCTCAGATGGAGGGGGGAACACTGAAGCTTTCTTT
TRBV28	TRBD1	TRBJ1-5	many	CASSPLGTGVNQPQHF	TGTGCCAGCAGTCCTCTCGGGACAGGCGTAAATCAGCCCCAGCATTTT
TRBV28	NA	TRBJ1-2	NA	CASNQRPAGYTF	TGTGCCAGCAACCAGAGGCCCGCCGGCTACACCTTC
TRBV7-2	NA	TRBJ1-2	many	CASSLGSRTAHNYGYTF	TGTGCCAGCAGCTTAGGCTCCCGGACTGCTCACAACTATGGCTACACCTTC
TRBV6-2/TRBV6-3	NA	TRBJ1-2	many	CASRQSAGTYGYTF	TGTGCCAGCAGACAGTCAGCGGGGACCTATGGCTACACCTTC
TRBV28	NA	TRBJ1-5	many	CASSINRNQPQHF	TGTGCCAGCAGTATCAACAGGAATCAGCCCCAGCATTTT
TRBV20-1	NA	TRBJ1-6	many	CSAPLGWSSYNSPLHF	TGCAGTGCCCCTCTCGGATGGAGCTCCTATAATTCACCCCTCCACTTT
TRBV7-9	NA	TRBJ2-1	NA	CASSSDRTFYNEQFF	TGTGCCAGCAGCAGCGACAGGACCTTTTACAATGAGCAGTTCTTC
TRBV6-1	NA	TRBJ1-5	many	CASSEVQPQHF	TGTGCCAGCAGTGAAGTTCAGCCCCAGCATTTT
TRBV28	TRBD1	TRBJ2-7	NA	CASSFTGTGNNF	TGTGCCAGCAGTTTCACCGGGACAGGGAATAACTTC
TRBV30	NA	TRBJ1-1	NA	CAWSPDSNTEAFF	TGTGCCTGGAGTCCGGACAGTAACACTGAAGCTTTCTTT
TRBV19	NA	TRBJ2-5	NA	CASSDQRRETQYF	TGTGCCAGTTCCGATCAGAGAAGGGAGACCCAGTACTTC
TRBV20-1	TRBD2	TRBJ2-5	many	CSARIGLAGGIFQETQYF	TGCAGTGCTAGGATTGGACTAGCGGGAGGGATCTTTCAAGAGACCCAGTACTTC
TRBV6-1	NA	TRBJ2-2	many	CASIRTNTGELFF	TGTGCCAGCATTAGGACGAACACCGGGGAGCTGTTTTTT
TRBV12-3/TRBV12-4	NA	TRBJ1-1	many	CASSPFQRQGYTEAFF	TGTGCCAGCAGTCCATTCCAGCGTCAAGGGTACACTGAAGCTTTCTTT
TRBV29-1	NA	TRBJ1-5	NA	CSVARTGIGCGFSNQPQHF	TGCAGCGTTGCCCGCACAGGGATTGGATGTGGGTTTAGCAATCAGCCCCAGCATTTT
TRBV19	TRBD2	TRBJ2-7	few	CASTKTSGIPPSYEQYF	TGTGCCAGTACCAAGACTAGCGGGATTCCCCCATCCTACGAGCAGTACTTC
TRBV29-1	NA	TRBJ1-2	NA	CSVEDYGGQGYTF	TGCAGCGTTGAAGATTATGGGGGGCAAGGCTACACCTTC
TRBV7-2	TRBD2	TRBJ2-1	NA	CASSLYTSGVYNEQFF	TGTGCCAGCAGCTTATATACTAGCGGGGTATACAATGAGCAGTTCTTC
TRBV14	NA	TRBJ2-7	many	CASGPLGVFEQYF	TGTGCCAGCGGGCCCTTGGGTGTATTCGAGCAGTACTTC